Sequencing of this T cell receptor beta chain was carried out in a study of T cells in Graves' hyperthyroidism and ophthalmopathy. V was cut by 6 bases and J by 2 bases, with 14 bases left in between. There are 14 residues in the CDR3. Germline CDR1 MNHEY, CDR2 SVGEGT. Calling Graves' hyperthyroidism stable meant ophthalmopathy did not progress within 18 months. Uncontrolled infection, other autoimmune disease, pregnancy or lactation excluded patients. Diagnoses were made from clinical symptoms, serum measures (thyroxine and TRAb), thyroid ultrasound and orbital computed tomography. It was 10 ml of fresh peripheral blood that supplied the PBMCs. The investigators amplified TCR beta CDR3 regions from RNA transcripts. The study used the HTBI primer set for a first-round RT-PCR of the TCR CDR3. Using its own MiXCR run on the multiplex PCR reads, TCRdb lists one record per CDR3 protein. Here the sample spans 550,000 to 800,000 distinct CDR3 sequences, around 16% being singletons.

This TCR was sampled from a man between 50 and 59 years old with Graves' hyperthyroidism. V usage is TRBV6-2 or TRBV6-3 and J usage is TRBJ2-7; D is unresolved. Sequenced material: blood. The CDR3 DNA is TGTGCCAGCAGCCTGGAAGAGGCGGCCTACGAGCAGTACTTC. It encodes CASSLEEAAYEQYF.